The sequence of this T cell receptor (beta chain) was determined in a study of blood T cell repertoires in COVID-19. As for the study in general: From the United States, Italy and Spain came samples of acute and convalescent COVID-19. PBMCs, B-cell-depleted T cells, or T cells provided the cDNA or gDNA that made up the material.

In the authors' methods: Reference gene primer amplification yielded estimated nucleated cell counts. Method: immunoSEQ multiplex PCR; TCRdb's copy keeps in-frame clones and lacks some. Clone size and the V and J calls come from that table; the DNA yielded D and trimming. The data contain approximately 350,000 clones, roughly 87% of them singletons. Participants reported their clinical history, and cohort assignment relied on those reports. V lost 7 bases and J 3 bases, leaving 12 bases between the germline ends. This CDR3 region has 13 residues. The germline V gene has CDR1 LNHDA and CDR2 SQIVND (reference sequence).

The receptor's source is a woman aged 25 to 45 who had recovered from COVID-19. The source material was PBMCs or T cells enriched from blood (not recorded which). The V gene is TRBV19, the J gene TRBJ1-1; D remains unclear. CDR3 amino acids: CASNSGRYTEAFF. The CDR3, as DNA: TGTGCCAGTAACTCCGGGAGGTACACTGAAGCTTTCTTT.